This TCR beta chain was recorded in a study of control samples from healthy donors and cancer patients. This clone has only a few counts. V gave up 0 bases and J gave up 2 bases, with 7 bases separating them. The CDR3 runs to 14 residues. Germline V CDR1 and CDR2: PRHDT, FYEKMQ (reference sequence). Measured with immunoSEQ multiplex PCR; TCRdb has only the in-frame clones, and not every one. The repertoire includes about 130,000 clones, more than 70% of them detected once, and about 3.4% sits in the top ten. The chain has TRBV13 and TRBJ1-1; the D gene is possibly TRBD1 (5 bases). Sequencing was done on a sample of blood. The source of this sequence is a man aged 45-65 years in good health. The CDR3 protein is CASSLGQDNTEAFF. The CDR3 DNA reads as TGTGCCAGCAGCTTAGGACAGGATAACACTGAAGCTTTCTTT.